Listed below are T cell receptor beta chains from one sample, sequenced in a study of blood T cell repertoires in COVID-19. This table comes from immunoSEQ multiplex PCR, and its TCRdb copy is limited to in-frame clones, with some not included. This sample carries 190,000 or so clones, around four fifths of them seen once, and the ten largest clones take 2.5% to 3%. Sequenced material: peripheral blood. Receptors were obtained from a woman at least 80 years old with active or convalescent COVID-19. Both conserved end residues are part of each CDR3. The D gene is left open where the match is weak. The listing skips clone size in some rows; elsewhere it reads once, few, many or a size class.

cdr3_nt cdr3_aa d_call v_call clone_size j_call
TGCGCCAGCAGTCAATCGATCTCGAGTTGCTCACCCCTCCACTTT CASSQSISSCSPLHF - TRBV23-1 many TRBJ1-6
TGTGCCAGCCATCCAGGACAGGGTGCCAATGAAAAACTGTTTTTT CASHPGQGANEKLFF TRBD1 TRBV27 - TRBJ1-4
TGTGCCAGCACCGTGGGCCTGAACACTGAAGCTTTCTTT CASTVGLNTEAFF - TRBV12-3/TRBV12-4 once TRBJ1-1
TGTGCCAGCAGGGGACAAACCCAGAACACTGAAGCTTTCTTT CASRGQTQNTEAFF - TRBV2 - TRBJ1-1
TGTGCCATCAGGGGGACACCTCTAGAAGCGCAGTATTTT CAIRGTPLEAQYF - TRBV10-3 - TRBJ2-3
TGTGCCAGCAGAGACAGACCGAACACCGGGGAGCTGTTTTTT CASRDRPNTGELFF - TRBV6-5 - TRBJ2-2
TGCGCCAGCAGTCAATACGAGAGCACTGAGCAGTTCTTC CASSQYESTEQFF - TRBV23-1 few TRBJ2-1
TGTGCCAGCACTACAACAGGGAAGTGGGGCTACACCTTC CASTTTGKWGYTF - TRBV12-3/TRBV12-4 - TRBJ1-2
TGTGCCAGCAGCCAGATTTACAGGACCAACACTGAAGCTTTCTTT CASSQIYRTNTEAFF - TRBV5-8 - TRBJ1-1
TGTGCCAGCAGCCACCGGGACAGAGGAGATGGCTACACCTTC CASSHRDRGDGYTF TRBD1 TRBV3-1/TRBV3-2 - TRBJ1-2
TGTGCCAGTAGTAGAAAACAGGGTTTGAATGAGCAGTTCTTC CASSRKQGLNEQFF - TRBV19 - TRBJ2-1
TGTGCCACCTCAGGGGACATTTATCAGCCCCAGCATTTT CATSGDIYQPQHF - TRBV10-3 - TRBJ1-5
TGTGCCAGCATGATGGGGACAGGGTCCTCCTACGAGCAGTACTTC CASMMGTGSSYEQYF TRBD1 TRBV6-5 - TRBJ2-7
TGCGCCAGCACCCCAAGGGTCGGGGGAATCGATGGCTACACCTTC CASTPRVGGIDGYTF - TRBV5-1 - TRBJ1-2
TGCGCCAGCAGTGAGTCAGGGGGCGCGGGAAATGAGCAGTTCTTC CASSESGGAGNEQFF - TRBV10-1 - TRBJ2-1
TGTGCCAGCAGCTCGGTAAAGCGAGGCACCTACGAGCAGTACTTC CASSSVKRGTYEQYF - TRBV5-8 - TRBJ2-7
TGTGCCAGCAGCCCGGCCGGACAGGCCTACAATGAGCAGTTCTTC CASSPAGQAYNEQFF TRBD1 TRBV5-4 - TRBJ2-1
TGTGCCAGCAGCCCGCGTCATGGGGCGGTAGATACGCAGTATTTT CASSPRHGAVDTQYF - TRBV11-2 - TRBJ2-3
TGTGCCAGTAGTAAAATTTTGGGACAGTTGAATCAGCCCCAGCATTTT CASSKILGQLNQPQHF TRBD1 TRBV19 - TRBJ1-5
TGTGCCAGCACCCCGTTTCAGGCTCTGCTGGATTCACCCCTCCACTTT CASTPFQALLDSPLHF - TRBV2 - TRBJ1-6
TGTGCCAGCAGCCGTGACAGGGGTTCTTCACCCCTCCACTTT CASSRDRGSSPLHF TRBD1 TRBV6-6 many TRBJ1-6
TGTGCCACCAGTGATGGGACCAGGGGTTCCACTGAAGCTTTCTTT CATSDGTRGSTEAFF - TRBV24-1 - TRBJ1-1
TGTGCCAGCAGTTACTCTGGGTTGCAGGGGGCCGGCTACACCTTC CASSYSGLQGAGYTF TRBD1 TRBV6-5 - TRBJ1-2
TGTGCCAGCTCATTCGGGACAGCCCTGAAGACCCAGTACTTC CASSFGTALKTQYF TRBD1 TRBV18 - TRBJ2-5
TGTGCCAGCAGTCCAAGACAGGCTTACAATGAGCAGTTCTTC CASSPRQAYNEQFF - TRBV6-2/TRBV6-3 - TRBJ2-1
TGTGCCAGTAGTATTCGGTCAGGGGGCAAGGATACGCAGTATTTT CASSIRSGGKDTQYF TRBD1 TRBV19 once TRBJ2-3
TGTGCCAGCAGTTATGGAGGGAATGGGTCACCCCTCCACTTT CASSYGGNGSPLHF - TRBV6-2/TRBV6-3 - TRBJ1-6
TGTGCCAGCAGTTTCCTCGCGACAGGGCCTAACTATGGCTACACCTTC CASSFLATGPNYGYTF TRBD1 TRBV27 - TRBJ1-2
TGTGCCAGCAGTTACTCGGGGGCTGCCTACAATGAGCAGTTCTTC CASSYSGAAYNEQFF - TRBV6-5 - TRBJ2-1
TGTGCCAGCAGCTGGGGAGGTTCTGGGGCCAACGTCCTGACTTTC CASSWGGSGANVLTF - TRBV11-2 - TRBJ2-6
TGTGCCAGCAGTTACAAGGGGACAGCAAACATTCAGTACTTC CASSYKGTANIQYF TRBD1 TRBV6-2/TRBV6-3 few TRBJ2-4
TGTGCCAGCAGTTCAGCCGCAGGGGGTAAGCGCGGCTACACCTTC CASSSAAGGKRGYTF TRBD1 TRBV28 - TRBJ1-2
TGTGCCAGCAGTTCGCCGGCCGGGGGAGACACTGAAGCTTTCTTT CASSSPAGGDTEAFF - TRBV27 - TRBJ1-1
TGTGCCAGCAGTTCTTGGACAGGGCCTTCTGTCTATGGCTACACCTTC CASSSWTGPSVYGYTF TRBD1 TRBV6-5 - TRBJ1-2
TGCGCCAGCAGCCGCCGGGACAGGGAACCTGGAAACACCATATATTTT CASSRRDREPGNTIYF TRBD1 TRBV4-1 - TRBJ1-3
TGTGCCAGCAGGACGACAGGGGTGTACTATGGCTACACCTTC CASRTTGVYYGYTF TRBD1 TRBV28 - TRBJ1-2
TGTGCCAGCAGTTTTACTACAGGGCTACTTGGTACTGAAGCTTTCTTT CASSFTTGLLGTEAFF - TRBV6-2/TRBV6-3 - TRBJ1-1
TGTGCCAGCAGCCTCGACAGACACAACACTGAAGCTTTCTTT CASSLDRHNTEAFF - TRBV7-3 - TRBJ1-1
TGTGCCAGCAGCCAAGGGTCAGAGGGCCCACGGCATCAGCCCCAGCATTTT CASSQGSEGPRHQPQHF - TRBV11-2 - TRBJ1-5
TGTGCCAGCAGCTTCAATCACGAGCAGTACTTC CASSFNHEQYF - TRBV7-8 few TRBJ2-7
TGTGCCAGCAGCGTCGGACAGGAAAACATTCAGTACTTC CASSVGQENIQYF TRBD1 TRBV7-9 - TRBJ2-4
TGTGCCAGCAGCTCAGGGCGGGGCGCGAACACCGGGGAGCTGTTTTTT CASSSGRGANTGELFF - TRBV7-9 - TRBJ2-2
TGCGCCAGCAGCTTGGAGCCGAGGGGGTATGGCTACACCTTC CASSLEPRGYGYTF - TRBV5-1 - TRBJ1-2
TGCGCCAGCAGCTTGCAAATCCAGGGGAAAGGCTACACCTTC CASSLQIQGKGYTF - TRBV5-1 - TRBJ1-2
TGCGCCAGCGGGCCGAGACAGGGTGGGCAGCCCCAGCATTTT CASGPRQGGQPQHF TRBD1 TRBV10-2 once TRBJ1-5
TGTGCCAGCACCACCCCCGGGACAGGGAACACTGAAGCTTTCTTT CASTTPGTGNTEAFF TRBD1 TRBV28 - TRBJ1-1
TGTGCCAGCAGCCCGCCTCCAGACGCGGGTACGCAGTATTTT CASSPPPDAGTQYF - TRBV4-2 - TRBJ2-3
TGTGCCATCAGCCCGGGACTACTCGGCACAGATACGCAGTATTTT CAISPGLLGTDTQYF TRBD2 TRBV10-3 - TRBJ2-3
TGCGCCAGCCAGGGGGCCTGGAGCAATCAGCCCCAGCATTTT CASQGAWSNQPQHF TRBD1 TRBV10-2 - TRBJ1-5